What follows is one TCR beta chain and its context. Patients of the Seattle cohort, enrolled during active infection, were followed longitudinally. As processed by the authors: Counts of nucleated cells, estimated from reference gene primer amplification, were obtained. Data came from immunoSEQ multiplex PCR; TCRdb stores just in-frame clones and leaves some out. The DNA was the basis for D and trimming; V, J and clone size are from that table. The data hold some 390,000 clones, with about 89% observed a single time. This CDR3 is 12 amino acids long. Trimming pared 1 base from V and 11 bases from J, leaving 9 bases between. Germline V lookup: CDR1 LGHDT, CDR2 YNNKEL (reference sequence). The sample belongs to a study of blood T cell repertoires in COVID-19. Study in general: COVID-19 samples from acute and convalescent phases originated in the United States, Italy and Spain. PBMCs, B-cell-depleted T cells, or T cells provided the cDNA or gDNA that made up the material.

The chain uses TRBV3-1 (or the pseudogene TRBV3-2) and TRBJ2-1, with D maybe TRBD2 (5 bases). The sample was peripheral blood. This clonotype was obtained from a woman aged 35 to 49 with COVID-19, enrolled during active disease. In nucleotides, the CDR3 is TGTGCCAGCAGCCAAGTCAGCGGTCAGCAGTTCTTC. This codes for CASSQVSGQQFF.